The 20 T cell receptor beta chains below were found in one sample sequenced in a study of blood T cell repertoires in COVID-19. Produced via immunoSEQ multiplex PCR; TCRdb's table is partial and in-frame only. The sample includes about 300,000 clones, approximately 89% seen only once; the top ten take 5.5% to 8%. Sequencing was carried out using peripheral blood. All receptors derive from a woman in her twenties or thirties who had recovered from COVID-19.

The chain recombines TRBV5-1 with TRBJ2-7; TRBD1 agrees at 7 bases. The CDR3 runs 14 residues. Trimming at V came to 2 bases and at J to 4 bases, leaving 6 bases not matched to a gene. Germline V gene lookup returns CDR1 SGHRS and CDR2 YFSETQ. CDR3 bases: TGCGCCAGCAGCTTTGCTCAGGGGGTATACGAGCAGTACTTC. Translated: CASSFAQGVYEQYF.

The chain has TRBV28 and TRBJ1-4; D is possibly TRBD1 (5 bases). The CDR3 runs to 15 residues. Per the germline V gene, CDR1 is MDHEN and CDR2 is SYDVKM. Trimming pared 4 bases from V and 7 bases from J, leaving 16 bases between. CDR3 sequence reads: CASSSRGRDGEKLFF. CDR3 bases: TGTGCCAGCAGTTCTAGGGGCAGGGATGGTGAAAAACTGTTTTTT.

In this sample, this clone turned up a few times. The rearrangement links TRBV29-1 to TRBJ2-1; D is unclear. Trimming took off 5 bases at V and 7 bases at J, with 12 bases between the two ends. Germline assignment: CDR1 SQVTM and CDR2 ANQGSEA. CDR3 length: 12 amino acids. The CDR3 nucleotides read TGCAGCGTTTTCCTCAACAGAAATGAGCAGTTCTTC. This encodes CSVFLNRNEQFF.

This chain joins TRBV5-4 and TRBJ2-1, with 8 bases identical to TRBD2. The germline CDR1 and CDR2 sequences are SGHNT and YYREEE (reference sequence). The CDR3 contains 17 residues. V shed 4 bases and J 1 base; nucleotides not matched to a gene: 10. The CDR3 sequence: CASSRAATSGSYNEQFF. CDR3 coding DNA: TGTGCCAGCAGCCGAGCTGCAACTAGCGGATCCTACAATGAGCAGTTCTTC.

The chain is built from TRBV7-8 and TRBJ1-1; unclear D gene. The CDR3 covers 13 residues. CDR1 is SGHVS, CDR2 FQNEAQ, per germline. V was shortened by 5 bases and J by 10 bases, with 17 bases between the two germline ends. In DNA form, the CDR3 reads TGTGCCAGCAGCCCCGAGGTCGGGTTCGGAGCTTTCTTT. Protein sequence: CASSPEVGFGAFF.

The chain employs TRBV28 and TRBJ1-2, with D possibly matching TRBD1 (5 bases). V was shortened by 4 bases and J by 8 bases, with 17 bases between the two germline ends. CDR3 length equals 14 residues. Germline V CDR1 and CDR2: MDHEN, SYDVKM. CDR3 nucleotide sequence: TGTGCCAGCAGTTCTTCCCGTGTCGCAGGGGGCTACACCTTC. This encodes CASSSSRVAGGYTF.

CDR3 sequence reads: CASRPGQGPYGYTF. The CDR3 DNA is TGTGCCAGCAGGCCGGGACAGGGGCCCTATGGCTACACCTTC. The rearrangement uses TRBV7-8 and TRBJ1-2, with 10 bases aligning to TRBD1. The CDR3 runs to 14 residues. V gave up 6 bases and J gave up 4 bases; unmatched junction bases: 5. Per the germline V gene, CDR1 is SGHVS and CDR2 is FQNEAQ.

The rearrangement uses TRBV6-4 and TRBJ1-5, with D uncertain. The CDR3 length is 13 residues. The germline CDR1 and CDR2 sequences are MRHNA and SNTAGT. The V end lost 2 bases, the J end lost 6 bases, and 8 bases lay between the germline ends. CDR3 bases: TGTGCCAGCAGTGACCTTGTCGGTCAGCCCCAGCATTTT. It specifies CASSDLVGQPQHF.

CDR3 protein: CASSQDEVRFRSGANVLTF. The CDR3 coding sequence is TGCGCCAGCAGCCAAGATGAGGTTAGGTTCCGCTCTGGGGCCAACGTCCTGACTTTC. The chain links TRBV4-3 to TRBJ2-6; D not resolved. The CDR3 is 19 residues long. V was pared by 0 bases and J by 0 bases, with 15 bases between. In germline, CDR1 is LGHNA, CDR2 YSLEER.

The rearrangement links TRBV5-4 to TRBJ1-4; 9 nucleotides align to TRBD1. Germline lookup yields CDR1 SGHNT and CDR2 YYREEE (reference sequence). This CDR3 comprises 15 residues. Trimming took 4 bases from V and 7 from J; bases not matched to a gene: 8. CDR3 region: CASSHKQGAGEKLFF. The CDR3 DNA is TGTGCCAGCAGCCACAAACAGGGGGCAGGTGAAAAACTGTTTTTT.

This clone has a single count. J is TRBJ1-2 and V is TRBV3-1 (or the pseudogene TRBV3-2); 9 nucleotides match TRBD1. The CDR3 consists of 16 residues. Germline CDR1 reads LGHDT; CDR2 reads YNNKEL (reference sequence). V shed 1 base, J shed 2 bases, and the junction held 5 bases outside the gene matches. CDR3 nucleotides: TGTGCCAGCAGCCAAGTTTCTGGGACAGGGAACTATGGCTACACCTTC. Translating it yields CASSQVSGTGNYGYTF.

CDR3 bases: TGTGCCAGCAGCCTTATCCGGGACTCTAGGGGCTACACCTTC. It yields the protein CASSLIRDSRGYTF. The chain joins TRBV7-9 to TRBJ1-2; possibly TRBD1 for D (5 bases). The germline CDR1 and CDR2 sequences are SEHNR and FQNEAQ (reference sequence). CDR3 length: 14 amino acids. V lost 5 bases and J lost 8, with 18 bases in between.

In regard to this clone: No DNA is shown, since the ends of the CDR3 on it are uncertain; the CDR3 is the one TCRdb lists. V gene TRBV11-3 combines with J gene TRBJ2-2; TRBD1, the table's D call, lacks a check against the DNA. CDR1 is SGHNT and CDR2 is YENEEA in the germline V gene. Termini included, the CDR3 measures 15 amino acids. The CDR3 reads CASSSQGETPGSCFF.

For this clone: This same CDR3 is encoded by further DNA sequences in the sample. The rearrangement uses TRBV6-5 and TRBJ2-5, with no clear D. V was pared by 7 bases and J by 0 bases, with 9 bases between. The CDR3 covers 13 residues. CDR1 and CDR2 (germline): MNHEY, SVGAGI. The CDR3 nucleotides read TGTGCCAGCATCGGCACAGACCAAGAGACCCAGTACTTC. It encodes CASIGTDQETQYF.

This sequence joins TRBV3-1 (or the pseudogene TRBV3-2) and TRBJ1-5; TRBD1 is a possible D gene (5 bases). Trimming took 4 bases from V and 6 from J, leaving 13 bases between them. This CDR3 comprises 14 residues. Germline-derived CDR1 and CDR2 are LGHDT and YNNKEL (reference sequence). The CDR3: CASSRTVGGQPQHF. CDR3 nucleotide sequence: TGTGCCAGCAGCCGCACAGTGGGGGGTCAGCCCCAGCATTTT.

This chain joins TRBV2 and TRBJ2-1; a possible D gene is TRBD1 (5 bases). The CDR3 spans 15 residues. Germline CDR1 reads SNHLY; CDR2 reads FYNNEI. Between the trimmed V and J ends, which lost 0 bases and 6 bases, there was a span of 12 bases. The CDR3 bases are TGTGCCAGCAGTGAAGCGCAGGGATTTGGCAATGAGCAGTTCTTC. Residues: CASSEAQGFGNEQFF.

V gene TRBV7-2 combines with J gene TRBJ2-7; TRBD1 agrees at 7 bases. J lost 6 bases, V lost 4 bases, and 9 bases had no gene match. Germline values: CDR1 SGHTA, CDR2 FQGNSA. CDR3 length equals 14 residues. The CDR3 protein is CASSSQDRAGEQYF. In DNA, the CDR3 is TGTGCCAGCAGCTCACAAGACAGGGCAGGCGAGCAGTACTTC.

The genes are TRBV5-5 and TRBJ2-5; 11 bases line up with TRBD2. V shed 3 bases and J 3 bases; nucleotides not matched to a gene: 4. The CDR3 consists of 15 residues. In germline, CDR1 is SGHKS, CDR2 YYEKEE (reference sequence). The chain's CDR3 is CASSSPGLAEETQYF. The DNA of the CDR3 is TGTGCCAGCAGCTCGCCGGGACTAGCGGAAGAGACCCAGTACTTC.

The chain uses TRBV28 and TRBJ1-4; D may be TRBD1 (6 bases). The CDR3 is 14 residues long. With 10 bases removed from V and 8 bases from J, the gap between germline ends came to 20 bases. Germline V CDR1 and CDR2: MDHEN, SYDVKM. The CDR3 sequence: CATGGGPGPEKLFF. DNA of the CDR3: TGTGCCACGGGGGGGGGCCCCGGCCCGGAAAAACTGTTTTTT.

The chain combines TRBV2 with TRBJ1-5; TRBD1 agrees at 7 bases. The CDR3 extends over 17 amino acids. V shed 7 bases and J 4 bases; nucleotides not matched to a gene: 16. From germline, CDR1 is SNHLY and CDR2 FYNNEI. This CDR3 is CASTQGVEVSVNQPQHF. For the CDR3, the DNA is TGTGCCAGCACCCAGGGGGTTGAGGTCTCTGTGAATCAGCCCCAGCATTTT. Full variable domain (outside the CDR3, taken from reference TRBV2 and TRBJ1-5): EPEVTQTPSHQVTQMGQEVILRCVPISNHLYFYWYRQILGQKVEFLVSFYNNEISEKSEIFDDQFSVERPDGSNFTLKIRSTKLEDSAMYFCASTQGVEVSVNQPQHFGDGTRLSIL.